These T cell receptor beta chains were read from a single sample in a study of cytomegalovirus exposure and HLA in healthy donors. Method: immunoSEQ multiplex PCR; TCRdb's copy keeps in-frame clones and lacks some. In the table there are 150,000 to 200,000 clones, about 9% of which are singletons. The sample comprised PBMCs. These receptors were obtained from a woman between 25 and 40 years old in good health and CMV-seropositive. Each CDR3 is given with its conserved first and last residue. A D gene is named only where the DNA matches it firmly. Clone size is stated in some rows and not others, as once, few, many or a class when expanded.

j_gene: TRBJ1-2; v_gene: TRBV10-3; d_gene: TRBD1; abundance: few; CDR3aa: CAIRAQGQENGYTF; CDR3nt: TGTGCCATCAGAGCACAGGGACAGGAGAATGGCTACACCTTC
j_gene: TRBJ2-2; v_gene: TRBV2; d_gene: -; abundance: -; CDR3aa: CASIRGIADTGELFF; CDR3nt: TGTGCCAGCATACGAGGGATTGCGGACACCGGGGAGCTGTTTTTT
j_gene: TRBJ1-1; v_gene: TRBV5-1; d_gene: -; abundance: -; CDR3aa: CASRYRGTNTEAFF; CDR3nt: TGCGCCAGCAGATATCGGGGTACTAACACTGAAGCTTTCTTT
j_gene: TRBJ2-2; v_gene: TRBV2; d_gene: -; abundance: -; CDR3aa: CASLRGIANTGELFF; CDR3nt: TGTGCCAGTCTTAGGGGGATTGCGAACACCGGGGAGCTGTTTTTT
j_gene: TRBJ2-3; v_gene: TRBV7-9; d_gene: -; abundance: -; CDR3aa: CASSLAGALTDTQYF; CDR3nt: TGTGCCAGCAGCTTAGCGGGAGCCCTAACAGATACGCAGTATTTT
j_gene: TRBJ1-2; v_gene: TRBV5-1; d_gene: TRBD1; abundance: -; CDR3aa: CASSPGTGRASIDGYTF; CDR3nt: TGCGCCAGCAGCCCCGGGACAGGCCGGGCCTCTATCGATGGCTACACCTTC
j_gene: TRBJ1-3; v_gene: TRBV29-1; d_gene: -; abundance: -; CDR3aa: CSVKTDSSGNTIYF; CDR3nt: TGCAGCGTCAAGACGGACAGCTCTGGAAACACCATATATTTT
j_gene: TRBJ2-1; v_gene: TRBV29-1; d_gene: -; abundance: -; CDR3aa: CSVETFDTEYNEQFF; CDR3nt: TGCAGCGTTGAAACGTTCGACACCGAATACAATGAGCAGTTCTTC
j_gene: TRBJ2-7; v_gene: TRBV18; d_gene: TRBD1; abundance: few; CDR3aa: CASSPGTGSHEQYF; CDR3nt: TGTGCCAGCTCACCTGGGACAGGGTCCCACGAGCAGTACTTC
j_gene: TRBJ1-3; v_gene: TRBV18; d_gene: -; abundance: -; CDR3aa: CASSPGSSGNTIYF; CDR3nt: TGTGCCAGCTCACCAGGCAGCTCTGGAAACACCATATATTTT
j_gene: TRBJ1-2; v_gene: TRBV5-1; d_gene: -; abundance: few; CDR3aa: CASSFTPTPRGAASGYGYTF; CDR3nt: TGCGCCAGCAGCTTCACCCCCACGCCCCGGGGGGCGGCAAGTGGCTATGGCTACACCTTC
j_gene: TRBJ2-2; v_gene: TRBV2; d_gene: -; abundance: few; CDR3aa: CASTAERGTGELFF; CDR3nt: TGTGCCAGCACCGCGGAGAGAGGCACCGGGGAGCTGTTTTTT
j_gene: TRBJ2-1; v_gene: TRBV6-4; d_gene: -; abundance: few; CDR3aa: CASSDEAAVWYEQFF; CDR3nt: TGTGCCAGCAGTGATGAGGCGGCGGTATGGTATGAGCAGTTCTTC
j_gene: TRBJ2-1; v_gene: TRBV10-2; d_gene: TRBD2; abundance: few; CDR3aa: CASSDRGTSGYNEQFF; CDR3nt: TGCGCCAGCAGTGATCGTGGGACTAGCGGCTACAATGAGCAGTTCTTC
j_gene: TRBJ2-7; v_gene: TRBV9; d_gene: -; abundance: -; CDR3aa: CASSPAYEQYF; CDR3nt: TGTGCCAGCAGCCCAGCCTACGAGCAGTACTTC
j_gene: TRBJ1-1; v_gene: TRBV30; d_gene: -; abundance: -; CDR3aa: CAWTRQSMNTEAFF; CDR3nt: TGTGCCTGGACTCGACAGAGCATGAACACTGAAGCTTTCTTT